This TCR beta chain emerged from a study of OX40 agonist ivuxolimab in advanced cancers. As for the study in general: Dose-escalation cases comprised hepatocellular carcinoma, melanoma, renal cell or head and neck cancer. Patients with prior anti-PD-1, anti-PD-L1 or anti-CTLA-4 therapy were eligible; 40% had some. Findings and caveats of the study: Some nonresponders also had low normalized T-cell clonal expansion. Not determined was the antigen specificity of the expanded peripheral T cells.

Some clones are missing from TCRdb's copy, which holds only in-frame ones; the method was immunoSEQ multiplex PCR. Of some 91,000 clones listed, around 87% were seen once; the top ten hold roughly 4%. Of note for this clone: Its target is unknown.

This CDR3 is built from 13 residues. V was trimmed by 6 bases and J by 4 bases, leaving 12 bases between them. Germline CDR1 reads MNHEY; CDR2 reads SVGAGI. This chain uses TRBV6-5 with TRBJ1-2; D is undetermined. The sequences come from CD4+ or CD8+ T cells sorted from blood, collected in a trial of the OX40 agonist ivuxolimab. This sequence was found in an adult with an advanced solid tumor such as melanoma, head and neck, liver or kidney cancer. In nucleotides, the CDR3 is TGTGCCAGCAGGCCCACTGGTGGCTATGGCTACACCTTC. Translating it yields CASRPTGGYGYTF.